The 7 T cell receptor beta chains below come from one sample, sequenced in a study of T cell responses to AZD1222 COVID-19 vaccine (dated by TCRdb to the early 2020s). The library was produced with the immunoSEQ multiplex PCR assay. Entries here come from immuneACCESS through TCRdb and include only in-frame sequences with V and J called. Some clones fail to appear in such tables; in the studies checked, an unresolved V gene covers under half of the shortfall, and the cause of the remainder is unknown. Across this sample there are approximately 120,000 clones, with 93% seen only once. The ten largest clones capture approximately 3.1% of the sample. According to the study, the label for this sample's time point signals: baseline before first vaccination. Sequencing used peripheral blood, obtained on day 0 of AZD1222 vaccination. The receptors were sampled from an adult in good health.

This clone occurred a few times. V usage is TRBV7-2 and J usage is TRBJ1-4; a weak D match, TRBD1 (5 bases). Germline V gene lookup returns CDR1 SGHTA and CDR2 FQGNSA. The length of the CDR3 is 15 residues. The ends were cut back, 0 bases at V and 7 bases at J, with 12 bases in the middle. CDR3 bases: TGTGCCAGCAGCTTAGCAAGGGGAGGGGCTGAAAAACTGTTTTTT. It translates to CASSLARGGAEKLFF.

The chain joins TRBV18 to TRBJ2-1; 10 bases are shared with TRBD2. In germline, CDR1 is KGHSH, CDR2 LQKENI. The CDR3 loop spans 16 amino acids. The V segment lost 2 bases and the J segment 5 bases; nucleotides outside the gene matches: 6. The CDR3 sequence is CASSPGTSARNNEQFF. CDR3 nucleotide sequence: TGTGCCAGCTCACCAGGGACTAGCGCCCGTAACAATGAGCAGTTCTTC.

The count of this clone is one. The CDR3 protein is CSALDSPEAFF. CDR3 bases: TGCAGTGCTTTGGACAGTCCTGAAGCTTTCTTT. This chain links TRBV20-1 with TRBJ1-1; tentative D call: TRBD1 (6 bases). With 5 bases removed from V and 6 bases from J, the gap between germline ends came to 10 bases. Germline V gene lookup returns CDR1 DFQATT and CDR2 SNEGSKA (reference sequence). The CDR3 runs to 11 residues.

The gene calls are TRBV9 and TRBJ1-4; D is uncertain. Germline V CDR1 and CDR2: SGDLS, YYNGEE. The ends were cut back, 0 bases at V and 7 bases at J, with 7 bases in the middle. This CDR3 is built from 13 residues. The CDR3 region is CASSVGSGEKLFF. CDR3 DNA sequence: TGTGCCAGCAGCGTAGGGTCAGGTGAAAAACTGTTTTTT.

The chain recombines TRBV3-1 (or the pseudogene TRBV3-2) with TRBJ1-2, with D possibly being TRBD1 (5 bases). CDR3 size: 13 residues. The V and J ends lost 5 bases and 4 bases respectively, with 11 bases between them. Germline CDR1 is LGHDT and CDR2 is YNNKEL (reference sequence). The CDR3 sequence is CASSLGQGYGYTF. CDR3 bases: TGTGCCAGCAGCTTGGGTCAGGGCTATGGCTACACCTTC.

The gene calls are TRBV15 and TRBJ1-2; TRBD1 matches at 8 bases. Germline V gene data show CDR1 as LNHNV and CDR2 as YYDKDF (reference sequence). V lost 2 bases and J lost 5; bases outside the gene matches: 4. The CDR3 is 14 amino acids. The CDR3 DNA sequence: TGTGCCACCAGCAGAAGACAGGGGCAATATGGCTACACCTTC. Translated, it gives CATSRRQGQYGYTF.

This clone was seen just once. The chain links TRBV9 to TRBJ1-5, with 7 bases fitting TRBD1. The germline gives CDR1 SGDLS, CDR2 YYNGEE. The CDR3 spans 14 residues. After removal of 3 bases from V and 0 bases from J, the junction contained 0 bases not matched to a gene. CDR3 residues: CASSGQGSNQPQHF. Here the CDR3 DNA reads TGTGCCAGCAGCGGACAGGGTAGCAATCAGCCCCAGCATTTT.